This is a list of T cell receptor beta chains from one sample in a study of T cell responses to AZD1222 COVID-19 vaccine. TCRdb's table, derived via immunoSEQ multiplex PCR, lists solely in-frame clones and lacks some. The sample shows 90,000 to 110,000 clones, approximately 85% of them seen only once. Here the sequenced sample was peripheral blood, taken on day 0 of MenACWY control vaccination. The receptors shown here come from an adult in good health. The conserved cysteine and the conserved F or W are not part of the CDR3 here. Rows may omit the clone size; those that give it use once, few, many or a size class.

TRBV7-2	TRBJ1-5	-	ASSFGGRSGPQH
TRBV28	TRBJ1-2	once	ASSLPGTGMGYGYT
TRBV28	TRBJ1-2	once	ASSGSNRGYGYT
TRBV27	TRBJ1-2	-	ASSPTYAGYGYT
TRBV20-1	TRBJ2-1	-	SASSLAGGDNEQF
TRBV4-3	TRBJ1-4	-	ASSQGQGNEKLF
TRBV4-3	TRBJ2-7	-	ASSQAEFYEQY
TRBV11-3	TRBJ1-1	-	ASSLSDNTEAF
TRBV7-2	TRBJ2-7	-	ASSLSVLAGVEEQY
TRBV11-1	TRBJ1-2	-	ASSLTGKGIGYT
TRBV12-2	TRBJ1-1	-	ASRPWRDRSLNTEAF
TRBV30	TRBJ2-4	-	AWSLWGTEGNIQY
TRBV30	TRBJ1-1	-	AWSVLGGLNTEAF
TRBV3-1/TRBV3-2	TRBJ2-7	-	ASSLGLAGDTKYEQY
TRBV7-9	TRBJ2-4	-	ASSSTRTGLAKNIQY
TRBV19	TRBJ2-6	-	ASIPGSSGANVLT
TRBV5-4	TRBJ1-4	-	ASSRTGGERVKLF
TRBV5-1	TRBJ2-7	once	ASSLGTYEQY
TRBV19	TRBJ1-3	-	ASSMLAGSWNTIY
TRBV5-1	TRBJ1-1	-	ASRGNRRAF
TRBV18	TRBJ1-5	-	ASSPGGLQPQH
TRBV19	TRBJ1-1	-	ASNDRGSNTEAF
TRBV5-4	TRBJ1-2	-	ASSPTVSDGYT
TRBV7-9	TRBJ1-4	-	ASSTRGQTIGEKLF
TRBV23-1	TRBJ1-1	-	ASSQTLAEGLEAF
TRBV2	TRBJ2-7	-	ASSGRDRDSHEQY
TRBV7-2	TRBJ1-2	few	ASSFIDPRLGYT
TRBV12-3/TRBV12-4	TRBJ2-1	-	ASRPTGATEQF
TRBV7-8	TRBJ2-1	-	ASSLRRADGEQF
TRBV7-8	TRBJ1-6	-	ASSRDVMKTDSPLH
TRBV6-4	TRBJ2-1	few	ASSLGLADYNEQF
TRBV7-2	TRBJ1-6	-	ASSLRDRNSPLH
TRBV15	TRBJ2-5	-	ATSRGDRGAQETQY
TRBV7-2	TRBJ2-2	-	ASSPPRNTGELF
TRBV7-9	TRBJ1-3	-	ASSPRVFSGNTIY
TRBV2	TRBJ1-6	-	ASGQGADSPLH
TRBV27	TRBJ1-4	-	ASSWRGPATTNEKLF
TRBV2	TRBJ2-1	-	ASSEGQAGATYNEQF
TRBV7-2	TRBJ1-5	-	ASSLLGRGGNQPQH
TRBV3-1/TRBV3-2	TRBJ2-7	-	ASSPTTGGGYEQY
TRBV6-5	TRBJ1-1	-	ASSYLGVMNTEAF
TRBV19	TRBJ2-3	-	ASSTSTSGTDTQY
TRBV2	TRBJ2-7	-	ASSPRTGECEQY
TRBV27	TRBJ2-1	-	ASSARTGGKVDEQF
TRBV14	TRBJ1-2	-	ASSSVGGGNYGYT
TRBV4-2	TRBJ2-2	-	ASSSREDTGELF
TRBV7-2	TRBJ1-5	-	ASRTGSEYVWQPQH
TRBV6-2/TRBV6-3	TRBJ1-3	-	ASSYRRRSGNTIY
TRBV24-1	TRBJ2-1	-	ATSAPSGRGYNEQF
TRBV27	TRBJ2-7	-	ASRQHYEQY
TRBV4-1	TRBJ1-5	-	ASSPPDTNQPQH